The 21 T cell receptor beta chains listed next were all sequenced from one sample in a study of persistence of HIV-infected CD4 T cells. No antigen has been identified for these receptors. The immunoSEQ assay was version 4, run in survey mode. Libraries were prepared by immunoSEQ multiplex PCR; TCRdb keeps only in-frame clonotypes and omits some of them. The sample has tens of thousands of clones, about 87% seen once; the top ten hold 0.4% to 0.5%. Anti-CD3/anti-CD28 beads served as a nonspecific positive control stimulus. Sorting selected CD4+ T cells upregulating both CD40 ligand and CD69. Sequences were derived from CD4+ T cells sorted from PBMCs after approximately 18-hour stimulation, sampled from a patient who received antiretroviral therapy. Source of these receptors: an adult woman with HIV who was CMV-seropositive.

The genes are TRBV30 and TRBJ1-6; tentatively, D is TRBD1 (6 bases). Trimming took 0 bases from V and 7 from J, leaving 13 bases between them. Germline-derived CDR1 and CDR2 are GTSNPN and SVGIG (reference sequence). The CDR3 length is 15 residues. The chain's CDR3 is CAWSVWGRGNSPLHF. CDR3 DNA: TGTGCCTGGAGTGTATGGGGGCGCGGGAATTCACCCCTCCACTTT.

The chain links TRBV6-5 to TRBJ1-4; maybe TRBD1 (5 bases). This CDR3 has 13 amino acids. Germline values: CDR1 MNHEY, CDR2 SVGAGI. The germline V and J ends were trimmed by 8 bases and 4 bases, with 11 bases remaining between them. In DNA form, the CDR3 reads TGTGCCAGCGGGGCAGGGTTTAATGAAAAACTGTTTTTT. Its translation is CASGAGFNEKLFF.

V gene TRBV10-3 combines with J gene TRBJ2-5, with 8 positions matching TRBD2. The CDR3 length is 15 residues. Germline V CDR1 and CDR2: ENHRY, SYGVKD. Trimming at V came to 4 bases and at J to 7 bases, leaving 11 bases not matched to a gene. This chain's CDR3 is CAISGSGGDIRTQYF. As DNA, the CDR3 is TGTGCCATCAGTGGGAGCGGGGGTGATATTAGGACCCAGTACTTC.

The J gene is TRBJ2-3, the V gene TRBV18; 14 bases agree with TRBD2. Trimming at V came to 1 base and at J to 8 bases, leaving 5 bases not matched to a gene. In germline, CDR1 is KGHSH, CDR2 LQKENI. This CDR3 has 16 amino acids. DNA for the CDR3: TGTGCCAGCTCACCACGGACTAGCGGGGGGACAAGTACGCAGTATTTT. Protein sequence: CASSPRTSGGTSTQYF.

The chain uses TRBV27 and TRBJ2-1; 7 bases agree with TRBD1. This CDR3 spans 15 amino acids. V trimming: 4 bases; J trimming: 7 bases; junction bases outside the gene matches: 10. The germline V gene encodes CDR1 MNHEY and CDR2 SMNVEV (reference sequence). The CDR3 loop reads CASSSVRGRGNEQFF. The CDR3 bases are TGTGCCAGCAGTTCTGTGAGGGGGCGCGGTAATGAGCAGTTCTTC.

The chain has TRBV10-1 and TRBJ1-1; D is perhaps TRBD1 (5 bases). The CDR3 is made up of 14 amino acids. Trimming removed 2 bases from V and 4 bases from J, with 11 bases in between. In germline, CDR1 is WNHNN, CDR2 SYGVQD (reference sequence). The CDR3 coding sequence is TGCGCCAGCAGTGAGATGACTGGGGGCACTGAAGCTTTCTTT. Translating gives CASSEMTGGTEAFF.

A few counts support this clone. This chain joins TRBV18 and TRBJ2-1; 12 nucleotides align to TRBD2. The germline CDR1 and CDR2 sequences are KGHSH and LQKENI. The CDR3 loop spans 16 amino acids. The ends lost 0 bases at V and 4 bases at J; junction bases unmatched: 1. The DNA of the CDR3 is TGTGCCAGCTCACCACCAGGACTAGCGGGATACAATGAGCAGTTCTTC. Translation gives CASSPPGLAGYNEQFF.

The chain recombines TRBV5-1 with TRBJ1-4; D uncertain. CDR1 and CDR2 (germline): SGHRS, YFSETQ. V shed 4 bases and J shed 0 bases, with 10 bases lying between them. The CDR3 totals 15 residues. CDR3 sequence reads: CASSQRSTTNEKLFF. The CDR3 DNA follows: TGCGCCAGCAGCCAAAGAAGCACAACTAATGAAAAACTGTTTTTT.

The chain is built from TRBV7-6 and TRBJ1-5, with D hard to call. Germline values: CDR1 SGHVS, CDR2 FNYEAQ. V was cut by 2 bases and J by 2 bases, with 7 bases left in between. The CDR3 covers 14 residues. Written as DNA, the CDR3 is TGTGCCAGCAGCTTAAATTTAGGCAATCAGCCCCAGCATTTT. This encodes CASSLNLGNQPQHF. The full variable domain, its missing parts supplied by reference TRBV7-6 and TRBJ1-5, is GAGVSQSPRYKVTKRGQDVALRCDPISGHVSLYWYRQALGQGPEFLTYFNYEAQQDKSGLPNDRFSAERPEGSISTLTIQRTEQRDSAMYRCASSLNLGNQPQHFGDGTRLSIL.

The rearrangement joins TRBV23-1 to TRBJ2-3, with D perhaps assigned TRBD1 or TRBD2 (5 bases each). TRBV23-1 is treated as an ORF (open reading frame) with a function not yet certain. V dropped 7 bases and J dropped 2 bases, with 16 bases sitting between them. The CDR3 covers 15 residues. For the CDR3, the DNA is TGCGCCAGCAATCACCGGGGCAGTCTCACAGATACGCAGTATTTT. Encoded protein: CASNHRGSLTDTQYF.

The V call is TRBV5-1, the J call TRBJ1-1; 7 bases match TRBD1. Germline V gene data show CDR1 as SGHRS and CDR2 as YFSETQ. The CDR3 contains 18 residues. V lost 5 bases, J lost 3 bases, and 19 bases stayed unmatched. CDR3 region: CASRALGSAGQAHTEAFF. CDR3 nucleotides: TGCGCCAGCAGGGCTCTGGGCTCGGCCGGACAGGCCCACACTGAAGCTTTCTTT.

This chain joins TRBV6-1 and TRBJ2-7; 10 bases are shared with TRBD1. Germline loops: CDR1 MNHNS, CDR2 SASEGT. This CDR3 contains 17 residues. Trimming took 4 bases from V and 4 from J; bases not matched to a gene: 13. CDR3 sequence: CASSVRQGAQVTYEQYF. The CDR3 DNA reads TGTGCCAGCAGTGTACGACAGGGGGCGCAAGTAACGTACGAGCAGTACTTC.

The chain links TRBV5-1 to TRBJ1-1; D ambiguous. The ends were cut back, 1 base at V and 2 bases at J, with 9 bases in the middle. Germline assignment: CDR1 SGHRS and CDR2 YFSETQ. The CDR3 is made up of 14 amino acids. Here the CDR3 reads CASSLTVGNTEAFF. CDR3 bases: TGCGCCAGCAGCTTGACAGTGGGAAACACTGAAGCTTTCTTT.

This chain links TRBV10-3 with TRBJ1-6; 7 bases line up with TRBD1. Germline V gives CDR1 ENHRY, CDR2 SYGVKD. The CDR3 is 14 amino acids. After removal of 6 bases from V and 9 bases from J, the junction contained 8 bases not matched to a gene. CDR3 region: CAIRDREGGSPLHF. CDR3 sequence (DNA): TGTGCCATCAGAGACAGGGAGGGAGGTTCACCCCTCCACTTT.

The chain combines TRBV20-1 with TRBJ2-7; weak D call: TRBD2 (6 bases). Trimming left V 3 bases short and J 5 bases short, with 11 bases between. CDR1 and CDR2 (germline): DFQATT, SNEGSKA (reference sequence). The CDR3 is 12 residues long. CDR3 sequence reads: CSASPTSNEQYF. Here the CDR3 DNA reads TGCAGTGCTAGTCCGACTAGTAACGAGCAGTACTTC.

The chain couples TRBV5-1 to TRBJ1-2, with D perhaps TRBD1 (5 bases). The germline V and J ends were trimmed by 0 bases and 4 bases, with 10 bases remaining between them. The germline V gene has CDR1 SGHRS and CDR2 YFSETQ. The CDR3 loop spans 14 amino acids. The CDR3 protein is CASSLEGLAYGYTF. DNA for the CDR3: TGCGCCAGCAGCTTGGAGGGGCTGGCCTATGGCTACACCTTC.

The chain employs TRBV7-2 and TRBJ1-5; 8 bases are a match to TRBD1. Trimming took 3 bases from V and 6 from J; bases not matched to a gene: 4. Germline V lookup: CDR1 SGHTA, CDR2 FQGNSA. The CDR3 has 14 amino acids. CDR3 region: CASSFSQGAQPQHF. The CDR3 DNA is TGTGCCAGCAGCTTTAGTCAGGGGGCTCAGCCCCAGCATTTT. Combining the CDR3 with reference TRBV7-2 and TRBJ1-5 gives the whole variable domain GAGVSQSPSNKVTEKGKDVELRCDPISGHTALYWYRQSLGQGLEFLIYFQGNSAPDKSGLPSDRFSAERTGGSVSTLTIQRTQQEDSAVYLCASSFSQGAQPQHFGDGTRLSIL.

This clone was observed once. The gene calls are TRBV28 and TRBJ2-5, with a tentative D call TRBD1 (5 bases). The germline V gene encodes CDR1 MDHEN and CDR2 SYDVKM. This CDR3 is built from 13 residues. The germline V and J ends were trimmed by 2 bases and 4 bases, with 8 bases remaining between them. CDR3 protein: CASSLPGPETQYF. The CDR3 region has the DNA TGTGCCAGCAGTTTACCAGGGCCAGAGACCCAGTACTTC.

This clone came up once. The chain employs TRBV5-1 and TRBJ2-1, with D possibly TRBD1 on 8 matching bases. The V end lost 1 base, the J end lost 4 bases, and 12 bases lay between the germline ends. CDR3 length: 15 residues. Germline V lookup: CDR1 SGHRS, CDR2 YFSETQ. The CDR3 loop is CASSLSGTGYNEQFF. The CDR3, as DNA: TGCGCCAGCAGCTTGAGCGGGACAGGATACAATGAGCAGTTCTTC.

V and J are TRBV5-1 and TRBJ1-3, with D uncertain. CDR3 length: 14 amino acids. V was shortened by 3 bases and J by 0 bases, with 7 bases between the two germline ends. Germline V gene sequence: CDR1 SGHRS, CDR2 YFSETQ. The CDR3 loop is CASSYTFSGNTIYF. The CDR3 nucleotides read TGCGCCAGCAGCTATACATTCTCTGGAAACACCATATATTTT.

The chain's CDR3 is CASVPRAGLLYGYTF. CDR3 coding DNA: TGTGCCAGCGTCCCCCGGGCAGGGCTTCTCTATGGCTACACCTTC. V gene TRBV27 combines with J gene TRBJ1-2; possibly TRBD1 for D (5 bases). The CDR3 length is 15 residues. Germline V lookup: CDR1 MNHEY, CDR2 SMNVEV (reference sequence). V was trimmed by 8 bases and J by 4 bases, leaving 20 bases between them.